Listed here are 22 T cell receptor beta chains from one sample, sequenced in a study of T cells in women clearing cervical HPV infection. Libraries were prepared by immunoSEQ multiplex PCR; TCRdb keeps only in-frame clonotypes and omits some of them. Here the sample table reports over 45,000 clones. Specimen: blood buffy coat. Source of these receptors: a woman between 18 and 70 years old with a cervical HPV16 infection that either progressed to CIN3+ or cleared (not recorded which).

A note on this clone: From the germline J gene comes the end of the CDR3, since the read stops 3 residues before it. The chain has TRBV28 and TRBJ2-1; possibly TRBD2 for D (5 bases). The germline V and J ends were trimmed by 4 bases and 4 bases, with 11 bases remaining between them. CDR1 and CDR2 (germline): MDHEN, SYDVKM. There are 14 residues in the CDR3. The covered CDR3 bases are TGTGCCAGCAGTTCCGGGGTGGGGTACAATGAG. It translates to CASSSGVGYNE. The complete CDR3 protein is CASSSGVGYNEQFF.

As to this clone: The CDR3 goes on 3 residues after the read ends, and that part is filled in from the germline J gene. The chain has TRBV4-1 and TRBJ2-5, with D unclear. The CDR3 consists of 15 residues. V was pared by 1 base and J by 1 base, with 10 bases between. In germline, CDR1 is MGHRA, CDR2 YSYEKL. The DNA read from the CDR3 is TGCGCCAGCAGCCAAGTGGGTGACTTCCAAGAGACC. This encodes CASSQVGDFQET. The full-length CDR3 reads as CASSQVGDFQETQYF.

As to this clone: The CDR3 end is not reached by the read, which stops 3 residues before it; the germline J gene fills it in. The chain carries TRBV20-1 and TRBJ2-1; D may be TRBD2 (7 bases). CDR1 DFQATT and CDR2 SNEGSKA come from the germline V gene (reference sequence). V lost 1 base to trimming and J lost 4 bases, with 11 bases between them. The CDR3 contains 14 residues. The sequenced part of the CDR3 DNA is TGCAGTGCTAGAGGGCGGGGGCGGTACAATGAG. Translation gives CSARGRGRYNE. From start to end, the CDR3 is CSARGRGRYNEQFF.

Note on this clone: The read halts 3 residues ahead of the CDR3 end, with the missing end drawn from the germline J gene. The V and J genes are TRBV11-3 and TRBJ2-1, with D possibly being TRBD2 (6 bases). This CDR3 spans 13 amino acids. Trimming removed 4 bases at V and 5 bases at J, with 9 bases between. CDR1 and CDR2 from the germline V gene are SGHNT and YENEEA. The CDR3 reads CASSSTSNNEQFF. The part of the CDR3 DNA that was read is TGTGCCAGCAGCTCGACTAGTAACAATGAG.

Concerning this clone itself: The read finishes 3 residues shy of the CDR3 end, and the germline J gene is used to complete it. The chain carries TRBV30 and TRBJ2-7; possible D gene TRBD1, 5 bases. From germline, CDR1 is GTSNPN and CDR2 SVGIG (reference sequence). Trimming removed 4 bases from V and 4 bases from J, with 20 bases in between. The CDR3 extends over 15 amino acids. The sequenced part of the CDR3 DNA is TGTGCCTGGACATTCGACAGCCGCGGAAATTACGAG. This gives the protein CAWTFDSRGNYE. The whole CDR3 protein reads CAWTFDSRGNYEQYF.

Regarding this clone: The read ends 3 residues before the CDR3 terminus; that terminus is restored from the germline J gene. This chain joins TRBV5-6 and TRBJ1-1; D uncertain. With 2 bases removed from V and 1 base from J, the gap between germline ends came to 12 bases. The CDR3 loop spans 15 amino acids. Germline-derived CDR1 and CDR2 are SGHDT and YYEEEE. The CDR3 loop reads CASSFLPAENTEAFF. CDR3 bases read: TGTGCCAGCAGCTTTCTTCCGGCGGAGAACACTGAA.

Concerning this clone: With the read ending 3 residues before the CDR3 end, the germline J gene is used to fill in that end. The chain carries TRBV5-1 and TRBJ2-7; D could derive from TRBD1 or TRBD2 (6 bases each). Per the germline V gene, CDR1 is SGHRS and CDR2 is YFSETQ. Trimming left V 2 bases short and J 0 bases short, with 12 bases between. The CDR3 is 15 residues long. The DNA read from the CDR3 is TGCGCCAGCAGCTTTTTAGGGGGAGGCTCCTACGAG. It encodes CASSFLGGGSYE. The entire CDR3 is CASSFLGGGSYEQYF.

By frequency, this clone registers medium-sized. CDR3 amino acids: CASSPRGSGTSGKGFNEQFF. The sequenced CDR3 bases are TGTGCCAGCAGCCCCCGTGGTTCCGGGACTAGCGGGAAGGGATTTAATGAG. The J gene is TRBJ2-1, the V gene TRBV4-2; 13 positions agree with TRBD2. The CDR3 extends 3 residues past the end of the read, so its final part is completed from the germline J gene. The germline CDR1 and CDR2 sequences are LGHNA and YNFKEQ. This CDR3 spans 20 amino acids. The ends lost 4 bases at V and 7 bases at J; junction bases unmatched: 19.

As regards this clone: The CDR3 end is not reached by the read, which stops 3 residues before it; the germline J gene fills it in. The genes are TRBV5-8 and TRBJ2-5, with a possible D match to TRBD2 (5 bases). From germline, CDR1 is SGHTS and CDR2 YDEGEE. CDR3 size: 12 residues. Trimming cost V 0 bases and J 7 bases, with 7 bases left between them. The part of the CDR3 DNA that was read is TGTGCCAGCAGCTTGGCCGCGGGGACC. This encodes CASSLAAGT. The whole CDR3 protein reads CASSLAAGTQYF. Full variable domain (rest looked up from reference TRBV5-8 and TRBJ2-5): EAGVTQSPTHLIKTRGQQATLRCSPISGHTSVYWYQQALGLGLQFLLWYDEGEERNRGNFPPRFSGRQFPNYSSELNVNALELEDSALYLCASSLAAGTQYFGPGTRLLVL.

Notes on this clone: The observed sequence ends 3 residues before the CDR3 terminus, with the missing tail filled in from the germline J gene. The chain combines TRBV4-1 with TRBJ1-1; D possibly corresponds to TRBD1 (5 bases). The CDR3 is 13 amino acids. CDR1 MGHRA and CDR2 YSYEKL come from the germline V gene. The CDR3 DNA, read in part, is TGCGCCAGCAGCCAAGTAGGGGTCGCCGAA. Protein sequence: CASSQVGVAE. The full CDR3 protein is CASSQVGVAEAFF.

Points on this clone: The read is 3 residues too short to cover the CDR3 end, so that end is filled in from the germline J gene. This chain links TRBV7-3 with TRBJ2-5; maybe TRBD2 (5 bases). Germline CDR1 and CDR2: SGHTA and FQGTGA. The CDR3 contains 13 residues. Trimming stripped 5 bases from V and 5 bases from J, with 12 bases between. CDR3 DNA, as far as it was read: TGTGCCAGCAGCCGCTCCGGGGTGGAGACC. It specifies CASSRSGVET. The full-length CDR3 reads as CASSRSGVETQYF.

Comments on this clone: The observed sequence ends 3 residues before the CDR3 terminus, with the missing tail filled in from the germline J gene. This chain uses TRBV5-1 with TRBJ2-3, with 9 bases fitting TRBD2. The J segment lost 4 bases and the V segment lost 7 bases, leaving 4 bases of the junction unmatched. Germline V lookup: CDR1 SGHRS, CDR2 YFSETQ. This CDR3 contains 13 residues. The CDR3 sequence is CASHSGSADTQYF. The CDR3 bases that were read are TGCGCCAGCCATAGCGGGAGTGCAGATACG.

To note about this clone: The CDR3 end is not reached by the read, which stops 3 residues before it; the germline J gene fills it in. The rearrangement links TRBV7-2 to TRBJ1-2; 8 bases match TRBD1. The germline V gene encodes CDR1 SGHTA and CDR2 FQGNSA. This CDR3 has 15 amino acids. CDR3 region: CASSPATGDSSGYTF. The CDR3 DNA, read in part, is TGTGCCAGCAGCCCCGCGACAGGGGACAGTAGCGGC.

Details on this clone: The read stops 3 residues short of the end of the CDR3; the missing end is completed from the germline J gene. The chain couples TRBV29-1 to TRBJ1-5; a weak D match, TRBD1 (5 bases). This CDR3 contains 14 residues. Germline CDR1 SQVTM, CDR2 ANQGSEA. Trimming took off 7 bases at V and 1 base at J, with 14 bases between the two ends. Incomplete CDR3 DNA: TGCAGCGACATCAGGGAGGCAAGCAATCAGCCC. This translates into CSDIREASNQP. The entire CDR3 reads CSDIREASNQPQHF.

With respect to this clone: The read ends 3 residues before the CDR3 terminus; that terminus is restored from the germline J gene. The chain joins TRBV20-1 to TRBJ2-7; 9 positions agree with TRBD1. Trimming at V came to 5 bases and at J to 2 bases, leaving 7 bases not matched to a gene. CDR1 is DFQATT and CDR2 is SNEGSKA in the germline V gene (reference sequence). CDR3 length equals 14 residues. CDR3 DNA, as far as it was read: TGCAGTGCTTGGGGACAGGGAGGTGCCTACGAG. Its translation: CSAWGQGGAYE. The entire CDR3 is CSAWGQGGAYEQYF.

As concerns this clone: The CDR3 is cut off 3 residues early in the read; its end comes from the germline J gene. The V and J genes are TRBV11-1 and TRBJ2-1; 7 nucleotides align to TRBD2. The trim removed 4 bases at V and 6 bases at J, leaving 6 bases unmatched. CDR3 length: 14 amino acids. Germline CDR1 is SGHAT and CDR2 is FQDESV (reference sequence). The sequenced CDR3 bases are TGTGCCAGCAGCTCCGACGGCGGGGGCAATGAG. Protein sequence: CASSSDGGGNE. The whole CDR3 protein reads CASSSDGGGNEQFF.

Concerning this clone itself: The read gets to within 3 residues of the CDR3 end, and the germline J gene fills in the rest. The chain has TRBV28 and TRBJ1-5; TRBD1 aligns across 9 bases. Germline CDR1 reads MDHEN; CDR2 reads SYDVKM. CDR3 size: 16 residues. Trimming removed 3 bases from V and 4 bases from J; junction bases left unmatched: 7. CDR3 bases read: TGTGCCAGCAGTTTCATCGGACAGGGGATAAATCAGCCC. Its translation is CASSFIGQGINQP. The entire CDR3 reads CASSFIGQGINQPQHF.

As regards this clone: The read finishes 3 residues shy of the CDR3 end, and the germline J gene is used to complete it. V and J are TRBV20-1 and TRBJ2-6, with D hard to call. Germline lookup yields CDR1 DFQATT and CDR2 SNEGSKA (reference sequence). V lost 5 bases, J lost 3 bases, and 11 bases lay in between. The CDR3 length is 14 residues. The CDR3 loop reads CSAGLDSGANVLTF. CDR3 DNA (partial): TGCAGTGCTGGCCTAGATAGTGGGGCCAACGTC.

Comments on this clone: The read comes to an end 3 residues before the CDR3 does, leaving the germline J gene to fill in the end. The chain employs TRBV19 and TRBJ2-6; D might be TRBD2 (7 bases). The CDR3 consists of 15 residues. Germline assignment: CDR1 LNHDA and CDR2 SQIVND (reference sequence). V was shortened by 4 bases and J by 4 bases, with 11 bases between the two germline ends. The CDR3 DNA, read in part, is TGTGCCAGTAGTAGGGGGGGCGAGGGGGCCAACGTC. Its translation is CASSRGGEGANV. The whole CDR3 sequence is CASSRGGEGANVLTF. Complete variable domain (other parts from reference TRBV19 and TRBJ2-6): DGGITQSPKYLFRKEGQNVTLSCEQNLNHDAMYWYRQDPGQGLRLIYYSQIVNDFQKGDIAEGYSVSREKKESFPLTVTSAQKNPTAFYLCASSRGGEGANVLTFGAGSRLTVL.

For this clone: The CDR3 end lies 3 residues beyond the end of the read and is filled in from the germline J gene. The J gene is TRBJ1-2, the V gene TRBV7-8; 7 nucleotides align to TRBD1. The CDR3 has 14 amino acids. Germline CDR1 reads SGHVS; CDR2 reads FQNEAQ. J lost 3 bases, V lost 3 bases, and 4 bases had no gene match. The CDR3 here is CASSFTGAYYGYTF. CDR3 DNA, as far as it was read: TGTGCCAGCAGCTTTACAGGGGCATACTATGGC.

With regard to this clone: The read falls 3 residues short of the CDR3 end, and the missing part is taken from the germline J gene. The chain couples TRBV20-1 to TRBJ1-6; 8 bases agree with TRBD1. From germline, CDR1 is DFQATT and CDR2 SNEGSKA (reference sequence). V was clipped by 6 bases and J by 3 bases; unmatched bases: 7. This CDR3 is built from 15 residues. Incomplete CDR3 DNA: TGCAGTGCAGAGGACAGGGTCAGCTATAATTCACCC. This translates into CSAEDRVSYNSP. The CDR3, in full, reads CSAEDRVSYNSPLHF.

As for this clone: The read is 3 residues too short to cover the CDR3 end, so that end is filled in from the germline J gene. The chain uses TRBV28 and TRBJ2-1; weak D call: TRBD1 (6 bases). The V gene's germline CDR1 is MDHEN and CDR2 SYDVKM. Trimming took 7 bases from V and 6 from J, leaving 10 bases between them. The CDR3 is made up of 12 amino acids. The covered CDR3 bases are TGTGCCAGCATCCAGGGGTCCAATGAG. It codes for CASIQGSNE. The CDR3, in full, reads CASIQGSNEQFF.